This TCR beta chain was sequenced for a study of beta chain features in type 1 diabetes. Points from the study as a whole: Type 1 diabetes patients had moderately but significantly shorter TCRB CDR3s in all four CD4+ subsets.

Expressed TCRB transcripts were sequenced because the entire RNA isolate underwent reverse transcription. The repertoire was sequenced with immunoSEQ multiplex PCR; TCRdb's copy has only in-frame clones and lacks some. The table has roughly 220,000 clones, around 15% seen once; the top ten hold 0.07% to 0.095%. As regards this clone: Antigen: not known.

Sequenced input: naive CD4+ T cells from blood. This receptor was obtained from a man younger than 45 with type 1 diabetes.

This CDR3 is CASSHWDRGDTGELFF. In DNA, the CDR3 is TGCGCCAGCAGTCACTGGGACAGGGGCGACACCGGGGAGCTGTTTTTT. V usage is TRBV23-1 and J usage is TRBJ2-2; the match to TRBD1 covers 10 bases. TRBV23-1 is treated as an ORF (open reading frame) with a function not yet certain. The CDR3 consists of 16 residues. Trimming cost V 3 bases and J 3 bases; bases outside gene matches: 4.